A single sample gave rise to the 24 T cell receptor beta chains below, sequenced in a study of CD8 T cells in Susac syndrome. Random hexamers primed reverse transcription of about 0.5 to 1 ug RNA. TCRdb reprocessed the immunoSEQ multiplex PCR reads via MiXCR and lists one record per CDR3 protein. The data show around 170,000 distinct CDR3 sequences, around 95% seen once. The sample was CD4+ T cells from PBMCs. These TCRs come from a human donor with Susac syndrome.

The V and J genes are TRBV12-3 or TRBV12-4 and TRBJ2-2, with TRBD1 matching over 7 bases. Trimming took 2 bases from V and 6 from J; bases not matched to a gene: 3. The CDR3 contains 14 residues. The CDR3 reads CASSLTQGAGELFF. The DNA of the CDR3 is TGTGCCAGCAGTTTAACCCAGGGGGCCGGGGAGCTGTTTTTT.

The rearrangement joins TRBV3-1 to TRBJ1-2; 10 nucleotides align to TRBD1. CDR3 length: 17 residues. The V gene end was trimmed by 4 bases and the J gene end by 2 bases; junction bases not matched to a gene: 10. Germline values: CDR1 LGHDT, CDR2 YNNKEL (reference sequence). The CDR3 is CASSLQFRDRGNYGYTF. The DNA of the CDR3 is TGTGCCAGCAGCCTCCAGTTCCGGGACAGGGGCAACTATGGCTACACCTTC.

This chain links TRBV12-3 or TRBV12-4 with TRBJ2-4; D remains ambiguous. The CDR3 runs to 11 residues. V lost 4 bases and J lost 8, with 6 bases in between. The CDR3, as DNA: TGTGCCAGCAGTTCGCTGGACATTCAGTACTTC. Its protein product is CASSSLDIQYF.

The chain recombines TRBV12-3 or TRBV12-4 with TRBJ1-1; possible D gene TRBD1, 5 bases. This CDR3 is built from 13 residues. Between the trimmed V and J ends, which lost 4 bases and 2 bases, there was a span of 8 bases. As DNA, the CDR3 is TGTGCCAGCAGTTGGGGGGGAAACACTGAAGCTTTCTTT. Translated, it gives CASSWGGNTEAFF.

The rearrangement links TRBV7-2 to TRBJ2-5, with 11 bases fitting TRBD2. The CDR3 loop spans 16 amino acids. The V gene end was trimmed by 4 bases and the J gene end by 5 bases; junction bases not matched to a gene: 9. Germline-derived CDR1 and CDR2 are SGHTA and FQGNSA. The CDR3 is CASSSPTTSGVETQYF. CDR3 DNA: TGTGCCAGCAGCTCCCCGACGACTAGCGGGGTGGAGACCCAGTACTTC.

This chain uses TRBV19 with TRBJ2-1; D remains unclear. The CDR3 is made up of 13 amino acids. CDR1 is LNHDA and CDR2 is SQIVND in the germline V gene (reference sequence). Trimming stripped 6 bases from V and 0 bases from J, with 6 bases between. DNA of the CDR3: TGTGCCAGTAGACAGAGCTCCTACAATGAGCAGTTCTTC. This gives the protein CASRQSSYNEQFF.

This chain links TRBV7-3 with TRBJ1-2; unclear D gene. Trimming took 8 bases from V and 3 from J, leaving 13 bases between them. There are 13 residues in the CDR3. Germline values: CDR1 SGHTA, CDR2 FQGTGA. CDR3 nucleotides: TGTGCCAGCGGCAAAAGAACCGACTATGGCTACACCTTC. Translating it yields CASGKRTDYGYTF.

V usage is TRBV7-3 and J usage is TRBJ2-1; 10 bases line up with TRBD1. The germline V gene encodes CDR1 SGHTA and CDR2 FQGTGA. CDR3 length equals 14 residues. Trimming cost V 5 bases and J 9 bases; bases outside gene matches: 7. CDR3: CASSMGQGTGEQFF. The CDR3 coding sequence is TGTGCCAGCAGCATGGGACAGGGGACAGGTGAGCAGTTCTTC.

This rearrangement joins TRBV2 to TRBJ2-1, with 7 bases that match TRBD2. The CDR3 runs to 19 residues. CDR1 and CDR2 from the germline V gene are SNHLY and FYNNEI. Trimming at V came to 3 bases and at J to 0 bases, leaving 14 bases not matched to a gene. CDR3 coding DNA: TGTGCCAGCAGTGATTATCTGGTAGCGGGTCATAGCTCCTACAATGAGCAGTTCTTC. This gives the protein CASSDYLVAGHSSYNEQFF.

V is TRBV5-1 and J is TRBJ2-1; no firm D call. Germline CDR1 and CDR2: SGHRS and YFSETQ. The CDR3 runs to 12 residues. V lost 0 bases and J lost 10, with 8 bases in between. The CDR3 DNA reads TGCGCCAGCAGCTTGGACAGTCGGGAGCAGTTCTTC. Its translation: CASSLDSREQFF.

V is TRBV9 and J is TRBJ1-2; D unresolved. The CDR3 spans 12 residues. V lost 0 bases, J lost 4 bases, and 4 bases lay in between. In germline, CDR1 is SGDLS, CDR2 YYNGEE. CDR3: CASSVEGYGYTF. DNA for the CDR3: TGTGCCAGCAGCGTAGAGGGCTATGGCTACACCTTC.

The rearrangement links TRBV12-3 or TRBV12-4 to TRBJ1-2; possibly TRBD1 for D (6 bases). The CDR3 loop spans 12 amino acids. The ends were cut back, 8 bases at V and 9 bases at J, with 16 bases in the middle. The CDR3 bases are TGTGCCAGCGGGGCTCCAGGGGCGAGCTACACCTTC. Translating gives CASGAPGASYTF.

The CDR3 DNA is TGTGCCAGCAGCCTCCTGGGGGAAAAACTGTTTTTT. Translation: CASSLLGEKLFF. The chain joins TRBV6-6 to TRBJ1-4; D not certain. The CDR3 covers 12 residues. Looked up from germline, CDR1 is MNHNY and CDR2 is SVGAGI (reference sequence). With 6 bases removed from V and 8 bases from J, the gap between germline ends came to 10 bases.

V usage is TRBV30 and J usage is TRBJ1-3; D not certain. The CDR3 covers 12 residues. Trimming removed 2 bases at V and 5 bases at J, with 7 bases between. CDR1 and CDR2 from the germline V gene are GTSNPN and SVGIG (reference sequence). The CDR3 loop reads CAWSTQRNTIYF. DNA of the CDR3: TGTGCCTGGAGTACCCAAAGAAACACCATATATTTT. Using reference TRBV30 and TRBJ1-3 for the parts outside the CDR3, the full variable domain is SQTIHQWPATLVQPVGSPLSLECTVEGTSNPNLYWYRQAAGRGLQLLFYSVGIGQISSEVPQNLSASRPQDRQFILSSKKLLLSDSGFYLCAWSTQRNTIYFGEGSWLTVV.

V gene TRBV18 combines with J gene TRBJ2-7; D is undetermined. Trimming shortened V by 0 bases and J by 2 bases, and 11 bases separated the two germline ends. Germline V gene data show CDR1 as KGHSH and CDR2 as LQKENI. CDR3 size: 15 residues. CDR3 sequence: CASSPPSKNTYEQYF. As DNA, the CDR3 is TGTGCCAGCTCACCACCCAGCAAAAACACCTACGAGCAGTACTTC. The full variable domain, with the rest looked up from reference TRBV18 and TRBJ2-7, is NAGVMQNPRHLVRRRGQEARLRCSPMKGHSHVYWYRQLPEEGLKFMVYLQKENIIDESGMPKERFSAEFPKEGPSILRIQQVVRGDSAAYFCASSPPSKNTYEQYFGPGTRLTVT.

The chain joins TRBV9 to TRBJ1-5; the D is unclear. Trimming stripped 4 bases from V and 10 bases from J, with 12 bases between. Germline CDR1 is SGDLS and CDR2 is YYNGEE. CDR3 length: 12 residues. As DNA, the CDR3 is TGTGCCAGCAGCACCGATACTCAACCCCAGCATTTT. It codes for CASSTDTQPQHF. Complete variable domain (other parts from reference TRBV9 and TRBJ1-5): DSGVTQTPKHLITATGQRVTLRCSPRSGDLSVYWYQQSLDQGLQFLIQYYNGEERAKGNILERFSAQQFPDLHSELNLSSLELGDSALYFCASSTDTQPQHFGDGTRLSIL.

The chain joins TRBV7-2 to TRBJ2-1; 8 bases are a match to TRBD2. There are 15 residues in the CDR3. Germline V gene data show CDR1 as SGHTA and CDR2 as FQGNSA. The trim removed 5 bases at V and 7 bases at J, leaving 10 bases unmatched. CDR3 sequence: CASSLALGGGNEQFF. The CDR3 nucleotides are TGTGCCAGCAGCCTCGCCTTAGGCGGGGGGAATGAGCAGTTCTTC.

The chain has TRBV7-9 and TRBJ2-5; D gene ambiguous. The CDR3 covers 13 residues. Per germline, CDR1 SEHNR and CDR2 FQNEAQ (reference sequence). V gave up 4 bases and J gave up 2 bases, with 8 bases separating them. In DNA form, the CDR3 reads TGTGCCAGCAGCTCACAGAAACAAGAGACCCAGTACTTC. It translates to CASSSQKQETQYF.

The rearrangement uses TRBV30 and TRBJ2-3; possible D gene TRBD1, 5 bases. This CDR3 is built from 14 residues. The germline V gene has CDR1 GTSNPN and CDR2 SVGIG (reference sequence). With 4 bases removed from V and 0 bases from J, the gap between germline ends came to 11 bases. This chain's CDR3 is CAWNRILSTDTQYF. CDR3 sequence (DNA): TGTGCCTGGAACAGGATCCTTAGCACAGATACGCAGTATTTT. The full variable domain, in which reference TRBV30 and TRBJ2-3 provide the parts outside the CDR3, is SQTIHQWPATLVQPVGSPLSLECTVEGTSNPNLYWYRQAAGRGLQLLFYSVGIGQISSEVPQNLSASRPQDRQFILSSKKLLLSDSGFYLCAWNRILSTDTQYFGPGTRLTVL.

The chain couples TRBV5-6 to TRBJ1-6; TRBD1 agrees at 8 bases. Germline CDR1 is SGHDT and CDR2 is YYEEEE. The trim removed 1 base at V and 5 bases at J, leaving 2 bases unmatched. This CDR3 is built from 15 residues. The DNA for the CDR3 is TGTGCCAGCAGCTTGCCGGGACAGGATAATTCACCCCTCCACTTT. Residues: CASSLPGQDNSPLHF.

The rearrangement joins TRBV29-1 to TRBJ2-5, with a tentative D call TRBD2 (6 bases). Germline lookup yields CDR1 SQVTM and CDR2 ANQGSEA. Trimming removed 7 bases at V and 5 bases at J, with 14 bases between. This CDR3 is 12 amino acids long. CDR3: CSADRERETQYF. In nucleotides, the CDR3 is TGCAGCGCTGACCGGGAGAGGGAGACCCAGTACTTC.

The chain links TRBV12-3 or TRBV12-4 to TRBJ2-1; 9 nucleotides align to TRBD2. With 6 bases clipped from V and 8 bases from J, the junction kept 8 bases outside the gene matches. The CDR3 contains 14 residues. The CDR3 loop reads CASRESGGRYEQFF. The CDR3 DNA follows: TGTGCCAGCAGAGAGAGCGGGGGGAGATATGAGCAGTTCTTC.

The genes are TRBV25-1 and TRBJ1-2, with no clear D. Germline V lookup: CDR1 MGHDK, CDR2 SYGVNS. Trimming shortened V by 6 bases and J by 2 bases, and 13 bases separated the two germline ends. CDR3 length equals 14 residues. The chain's CDR3 is CASRAPLPNYGYTF. The CDR3 region has the DNA TGTGCCAGCAGAGCCCCCCTCCCAAACTATGGCTACACCTTC.

This clonotype appeared a single time. V and J are TRBV3-1 and TRBJ1-2; D not certain. Per the germline V gene, CDR1 is LGHDT and CDR2 is YNNKEL (reference sequence). V lost 0 bases, J lost 7 bases, and 18 bases lay in between. The CDR3 is made up of 16 amino acids. Here the CDR3 reads CASSQDISPAISGYTF. The CDR3 region has the DNA TGTGCCAGCAGCCAAGATATTTCCCCTGCGATTTCTGGCTACACCTTC.